This T cell receptor (beta chain) appears in the sequencing data of a study of blood T cells in healthy people across ages. At the level of the study: There was about one barcoded beta molecule captured by template switching per two T cells.

General study findings and limits: TCR beta diversity was tightly associated with the proportion of naive T cells.

About this clonotype itself: The antigen is unknown.

CDR1 is SQVTM, CDR2 ANQGSEA, per germline. With V trimmed by 6 bases and J by 5 bases, 6 bases remained unmatched. The CDR3 has 13 residues. The second PCR ran roughly 6 to 11 cycles with a sample-barcoded 5' primer and J-beta primers. In TCRdb, the 5' RACE reads were re-called with MiXCR into one record per CDR3 protein. Here the sample spans 1.5 million to 2 million distinct CDR3 sequences, less than 50% being singletons. The donors, aged roughly 6 to 100, were healthy Caucasians from Russia. Whenever a sample was processed, at least 7 million PBMCs were isolated. This TCR was recovered from a woman aged 40 to 55 in good health. This chain joins TRBV29-1 and TRBJ1-4; TRBD1 matches at 7 bases. Sequencing was carried out using blood. In DNA, the CDR3 is TGCAGCGTCGTGACAGGGTCAAATGAAAAACTGTTTTTT. It is translated as CSVVTGSNEKLFF.